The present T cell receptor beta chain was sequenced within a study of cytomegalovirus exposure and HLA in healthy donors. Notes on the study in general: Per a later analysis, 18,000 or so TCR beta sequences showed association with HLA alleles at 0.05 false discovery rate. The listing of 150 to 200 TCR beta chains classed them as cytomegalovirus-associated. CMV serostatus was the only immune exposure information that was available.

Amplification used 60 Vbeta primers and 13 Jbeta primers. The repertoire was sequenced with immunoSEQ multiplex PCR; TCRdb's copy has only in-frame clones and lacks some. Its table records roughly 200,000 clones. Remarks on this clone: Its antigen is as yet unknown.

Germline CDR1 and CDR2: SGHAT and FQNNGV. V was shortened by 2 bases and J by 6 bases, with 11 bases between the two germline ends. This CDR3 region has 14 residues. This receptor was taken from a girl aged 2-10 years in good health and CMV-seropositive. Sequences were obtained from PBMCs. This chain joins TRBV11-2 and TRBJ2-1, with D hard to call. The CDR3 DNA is TGTGCCAGCAGCTTATCTCTTGGGCCCAATGAGCAGTTCTTC. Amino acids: CASSLSLGPNEQFF. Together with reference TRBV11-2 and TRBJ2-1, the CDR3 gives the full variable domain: EAGVAQSPRYKIIEKRQSVAFWCNPISGHATLYWYQQILGQGPKLLIQFQNNGVVDDSQLPKDRFSAERLKGVDSTLKIQPAKLEDSAVYLCASSLSLGPNEQFFGPGTRLTVL.